This T cell receptor (beta chain) was identified during a study of blood T cell repertoires in COVID-19. Overall study: Sample material is recorded as cDNA or gDNA derived from T cells, B-cell-depleted T cells, or PBMCs.

TCRdb keeps only in-frame clones here, not all; method: immunoSEQ multiplex PCR. The sample gives around 230,000 clones, 86% of which show up once; 2.2% is in the top ten. Germline loops: CDR1 SGHTS, CDR2 YDEGEE. V lost 5 bases and J lost 3, with 16 bases in between. The CDR3 is made up of 15 amino acids. Source material: peripheral blood. This receptor was obtained from a man aged 30 to 39 who had recovered from COVID-19. The genes are TRBV5-8 and TRBJ2-3; D is possibly TRBD1 (5 bases). CDR3 sequence reads: CASSPWSGKTDTQYF. The CDR3 DNA reads as TGTGCCAGCAGTCCCTGGTCAGGGAAAACAGATACGCAGTATTTT.